The 29 T cell receptor beta chains below were found in one sample sequenced in a study of T cell responses to AZD1222 COVID-19 vaccine. Produced via immunoSEQ multiplex PCR; TCRdb's table is partial and in-frame only. The profile shows around 100,000 clones, around 87% of them singletons. The sequenced sample was peripheral blood, obtained on day 0 of AZD1222 vaccination. The receptors shown here come from an adult in good health.

This chain joins TRBV6-1 and TRBJ1-6; no clear D gene. The ends were cut back, 3 bases at V and 6 bases at J, with 9 bases in the middle. The CDR3 is 14 amino acids. The germline gives CDR1 MNHNS, CDR2 SASEGT. Written as DNA, the CDR3 is TGTGCCAGCAGTGAGGCCAGCCTTAATTCACCCCTCCACTTT. This gives the protein CASSEASLNSPLHF.

The chain employs TRBV3-1 (or the pseudogene TRBV3-2) and TRBJ2-3; D is unresolved. Germline loops: CDR1 LGHDT, CDR2 YNNKEL (reference sequence). This CDR3 region has 14 residues. Deletions cut 4 bases from V and 4 bases from J, with 12 bases between. The CDR3 loop reads CASSPVHGADTQYF. For the CDR3, the DNA is TGTGCCAGCAGCCCAGTTCATGGGGCAGATACGCAGTATTTT.

The CDR3 here is CASGGEGQGQPQHF. The CDR3 DNA reads TGTGCCAGCGGGGGCGAGGGGCAGGGGCAGCCCCAGCATTTT. This rearrangement joins TRBV27 to TRBJ1-5; possibly TRBD1 for D (6 bases). V was trimmed by 8 bases and J by 7 bases, leaving 18 bases between them. Germline V gene lookup returns CDR1 MNHEY and CDR2 SMNVEV (reference sequence). The CDR3 loop spans 14 amino acids.

The chain uses TRBV6-5 and TRBJ2-7; D remains ambiguous. The CDR3 runs to 14 residues. Germline-derived CDR1 and CDR2 are MNHEY and SVGAGI. The V end was cut by 9 bases, the J end by 3 bases, with 18 bases between. The chain's CDR3 is CASMSFYNNYEQYF. CDR3 DNA sequence: TGTGCCAGTATGTCTTTTTACAACAACTACGAGCAGTACTTC.

The chain combines TRBV4-3 with TRBJ2-3; D uncertain. V was pared by 1 base and J by 5 bases, with 1 base between. This CDR3 contains 11 residues. In germline, CDR1 is LGHNA, CDR2 YSLEER. CDR3 loop: CASSQGDTQYF. CDR3 nucleotide sequence: TGCGCCAGCAGCCAAGGAGATACGCAGTATTTT.

The chain carries TRBV5-1 and TRBJ1-6, with 7 positions matching TRBD1. Trimming took 2 bases from V and 7 from J; bases not matched to a gene: 6. The CDR3 sequence is 15 residues long. Germline CDR1 reads SGHRS; CDR2 reads YFSETQ. The CDR3 here is CASSFQSGGNSPLHF. DNA for the CDR3: TGCGCCAGCAGCTTTCAGTCAGGGGGAAATTCACCCCTCCACTTT.

J is TRBJ2-7 and V is TRBV27, with TRBD2 matching over 11 bases. Germline V CDR1 and CDR2: MNHEY, SMNVEV (reference sequence). V lost 3 bases and J lost 6; bases outside the gene matches: 10. CDR3 length: 16 residues. DNA for the CDR3: TGTGCCAGCAGTTTTAGAGCTAGCGGGAGGTTAAGCGAGCAGTACTTC. Its protein is CASSFRASGRLSEQYF.

This clone is a singleton in its sample. The chain couples TRBV19 to TRBJ2-1; 7 bases align to TRBD1. Germline loops: CDR1 LNHDA, CDR2 SQIVND (reference sequence). There are 14 residues in the CDR3. The V and J ends lost 6 bases and 2 bases, in that order; junction bases with no gene match: 4. Here the CDR3 DNA reads TGTGCCAGTAGGCCTCAGGGGGCCTACAATGAGCAGTTCTTC. Its protein product is CASRPQGAYNEQFF.

This chain links TRBV5-1 with TRBJ1-3; tentative D call: TRBD1 (6 bases). The length of the CDR3 is 15 residues. Trimming took off 2 bases at V and 4 bases at J, with 13 bases between the two ends. Germline CDR1 and CDR2: SGHRS and YFSETQ. This CDR3 reads CASSLQGPPGNTIYF. DNA of the CDR3: TGCGCCAGCAGCTTACAGGGCCCCCCCGGAAACACCATATATTTT.

The gene calls are TRBV27 and TRBJ2-7, with D maybe TRBD1 (5 bases). CDR1 and CDR2 from the germline V gene are MNHEY and SMNVEV (reference sequence). Trimming shortened V by 5 bases and J by 3 bases, and 14 bases separated the two germline ends. The CDR3 consists of 14 residues. CDR3 in DNA: TGTGCCAGCAGTCGCGGACAAAAAGGCTACGAGCAGTACTTC. This encodes CASSRGQKGYEQYF.

The rearrangement uses TRBV12-3 or TRBV12-4 and TRBJ2-1, with D tentatively TRBD1 or TRBD2 (5 bases each). The ends were cut back, 3 bases at V and 5 bases at J, with 8 bases in the middle. The CDR3 has 13 amino acids. The CDR3 DNA reads as TGTGCCAGCAGTTTTGGGGGAAACAATGAGCAGTTCTTC. It yields the protein CASSFGGNNEQFF.

The genes are TRBV6-5 and TRBJ2-1; 9 bases line up with TRBD2. The germline V gene encodes CDR1 MNHEY and CDR2 SVGAGI. Unmatched junction bases numbered 5, after V lost 8 bases and J lost 0 bases. The CDR3 length is 15 residues. The CDR3, as DNA: TGTGCCAGCCACAGCGGGGGGAACTCCTACAATGAGCAGTTCTTC. Protein: CASHSGGNSYNEQFF.

The chain employs TRBV12-3 or TRBV12-4 and TRBJ2-7; D is uncertain. Deletions cut 2 bases from V and 2 bases from J, with 7 bases between. There are 13 residues in the CDR3. The CDR3 loop reads CASSLNGPYEQYF. The CDR3 nucleotides read TGTGCCAGCAGTTTAAACGGACCCTACGAGCAGTACTTC.

J is TRBJ2-2 and V is TRBV7-7; D not certain. Germline-derived CDR1 and CDR2 are SSHAT and FNYEAQ (reference sequence). V lost 4 bases, J lost 6 bases, and 9 bases lay in between. The CDR3 runs to 13 residues. In DNA, the CDR3 is TGTGCCAGCAGCTCGACTTGGGCCGGGGAGCTGTTTTTT. Translated, it gives CASSSTWAGELFF.

The chain carries TRBV6-1 and TRBJ1-1; 8 bases are shared with TRBD1. The CDR3 runs 17 residues. J was trimmed by 5 bases and V by 2 bases; bases with no gene match: 13. In germline, CDR1 is MNHNS, CDR2 SASEGT. CDR3 sequence: CASSEPLTGGSGTEAFF. CDR3 DNA: TGTGCCAGCAGTGAACCTCTCACAGGGGGAAGTGGTACTGAAGCTTTCTTT.

V gene TRBV6-1 combines with J gene TRBJ2-7, with unresolved D. The CDR3 extends over 11 amino acids. V lost 5 bases to trimming and J lost 10 bases, with 12 bases between them. Germline assignment: CDR1 MNHNS and CDR2 SASEGT. In nucleotides, the CDR3 is TGTGCCAGCAGTTCCCAGTGGTACCAGTACTTC. This sequence encodes CASSSQWYQYF.

The rearrangement uses TRBV5-8 and TRBJ1-5; a weak D match, TRBD1 (5 bases). Trimming pared 4 bases from V and 0 bases from J, leaving 11 bases between. Germline assignment: CDR1 SGHTS and CDR2 YDEGEE. This CDR3 comprises 15 residues. CDR3 protein: CASSPRVHSNQPQHF. The DNA of the CDR3 is TGTGCCAGCAGCCCCAGGGTACATAGCAATCAGCCCCAGCATTTT.

The V call is TRBV30, the J call TRBJ2-1; D ambiguous. V was cut by 2 bases and J by 7 bases, with 9 bases left in between. This CDR3 is 12 amino acids long. The germline CDR1 and CDR2 sequences are GTSNPN and SVGIG (reference sequence). The CDR3 DNA sequence: TGTGCCTGGAGTAACCTGGGGAATGAGCAGTTCTTC. Translated, it gives CAWSNLGNEQFF.

V gene TRBV6-5 combines with J gene TRBJ1-2; D is uncertain. Germline values: CDR1 MNHEY, CDR2 SVGAGI. This CDR3 is built from 14 residues. Between the trimmed V and J ends, which lost 5 bases and 4 bases, there was a span of 14 bases. CDR3: CASSTPGYSYGYTF. The CDR3 nucleotides are TGTGCCAGCAGTACTCCTGGCTACTCCTATGGCTACACCTTC.

Only a few counts were recorded for this clone. The chain is built from TRBV6-5 and TRBJ1-6; D is ambiguous. The germline gives CDR1 MNHEY, CDR2 SVGAGI. Trimming stripped 4 bases from V and 5 bases from J, with 6 bases between. The CDR3 runs 13 residues. CDR3: CASSLVDNSPLHF. In DNA, the CDR3 is TGTGCCAGCAGTTTGGTAGATAATTCACCCCTCCACTTT.

The chain is built from TRBV11-3 and TRBJ2-3; 7 bases agree with TRBD2. The CDR3 sequence is 14 residues long. CDR1 SGHNT and CDR2 YENEEA come from the germline V gene. V gave up 7 bases and J gave up 1 base; unmatched junction bases: 5. The CDR3, as DNA: TGTGCCAGCACCCCTACTAGCGGCACAGATACGCAGTATTTT. Translation gives CASTPTSGTDTQYF. Full variable domain (remainder filled in from reference TRBV11-3 and TRBJ2-3): EAGVVQSPRYKIIEKKQPVAFWCNPISGHNTLYWYLQNLGQGPELLIRYENEEAVDDSQLPKDRFSAERLKGVDSTLKIQPAELGDSAVYLCASTPTSGTDTQYFGPGTRLTVL.

CDR3 in DNA: TGTGCCAGCAGTTTGGAGTCGGGTCTAGCGGGTAATGAGCAGTTCTTC. This encodes CASSLESGLAGNEQFF. The V call is TRBV27, the J call TRBJ2-1, with 8 bases that match TRBD2. The germline V gene encodes CDR1 MNHEY and CDR2 SMNVEV (reference sequence). Trimming took 3 bases from V and 7 from J; bases not matched to a gene: 11. This CDR3 has 16 residues.

This clone appeared once. The chain has TRBV3-1 (or the pseudogene TRBV3-2) and TRBJ2-3; 8 nucleotides agree with TRBD2. The CDR3 is made up of 16 amino acids. CDR1 and CDR2 (germline): LGHDT, YNNKEL (reference sequence). V gave up 1 base and J gave up 4 bases; unmatched junction bases: 7. In DNA, the CDR3 is TGTGCCAGCAGCCAAGGGCGGGCGGGGGGACCAGATACGCAGTATTTT. The encoded protein is CASSQGRAGGPDTQYF.

This chain joins TRBV7-2 and TRBJ2-7; D unclear. The CDR3 covers 11 residues. The V end was cut by 4 bases, the J end by 3 bases, with 4 bases between. Germline V gene lookup returns CDR1 SGHTA and CDR2 FQGNSA. The CDR3 loop is CASSSFYEQYF. Written as DNA, the CDR3 is TGTGCCAGCAGCTCCTTCTACGAGCAGTACTTC. The complete variable domain, with remaining parts taken from reference TRBV7-2 and TRBJ2-7, reads GAGVSQSPSNKVTEKGKDVELRCDPISGHTALYWYRQSLGQGLEFLIYFQGNSAPDKSGLPSDRFSAERTGGSVSTLTIQRTQQEDSAVYLCASSSFYEQYFGPGTRLTVT.

The chain carries TRBV6-5 and TRBJ2-3; a possible D gene is TRBD1 (5 bases). V lost 0 bases and J 4 bases, leaving 11 bases between the germline ends. The CDR3 has 15 amino acids. From germline, CDR1 is MNHEY and CDR2 SVGAGI. For the CDR3, the DNA is TGTGCCAGCAGTTACTCAAGGGCAGGGCCAGATACGCAGTATTTT. As protein: CASSYSRAGPDTQYF.

This clone is medium-sized by share. The V call is TRBV4-2, the J call TRBJ1-4, with a tentative D call TRBD1 (5 bases). CDR1 is LGHNA, CDR2 YNFKEQ, per germline. The germline V and J ends were trimmed by 2 bases and 2 bases, with 12 bases remaining between them. The CDR3 totals 16 residues. DNA for the CDR3: TGTGCCAGCAGCCAAACTGGGGGAAGGACTAATGAAAAACTGTTTTTT. As protein: CASSQTGGRTNEKLFF.

This chain joins TRBV25-1 and TRBJ2-5; TRBD2 matches at 9 bases. The CDR3 sequence is 14 residues long. The germline gives CDR1 MGHDK, CDR2 SYGVNS. The ends lost 3 bases at V and 1 base at J; junction bases unmatched: 0. This chain's CDR3 is CASSDSGGQETQYF. CDR3 coding DNA: TGTGCCAGCAGTGATAGCGGGGGCCAAGAGACCCAGTACTTC.

Worth noting for this clone: Possible read error: a much larger clone is one base away. The chain has TRBV7-3 and TRBJ1-1; D is unclear. This CDR3 has 13 amino acids. Germline V lookup: CDR1 SGHTA, CDR2 FQGTGA. Trimming shortened V by 2 bases and J by 4 bases, and 8 bases separated the two germline ends. Here the CDR3 DNA reads TGTGCCAGCAGCTTAGGTGGGAGCACTGAAGCTTTCTTT. It yields the protein CASSLGGSTEAFF.

The V gene is TRBV6-5, the J gene TRBJ1-2; 7 bases line up with TRBD1. From germline, CDR1 is MNHEY and CDR2 SVGAGI. V was clipped by 7 bases and J by 4 bases; unmatched bases: 12. This CDR3 has 15 residues. CDR3: CASMRGRGVGYGYTF. CDR3 DNA: TGTGCCAGCATGAGGGGCAGGGGGGTTGGCTATGGCTACACCTTC.